One and the same sample provided the 27 T cell receptor beta chains below, sequenced in a study of blood T cell repertoires in COVID-19. Generated by immunoSEQ multiplex PCR, the TCRdb table keeps only in-frame clones and is missing some. The sample has 250,000 to 350,000 clones; roughly 87% are singletons. Sequenced material: PBMCs or T cells enriched from blood (not recorded which). Source of these receptors: a woman younger than 35 who had recovered from COVID-19.

The J gene is TRBJ1-2, the V gene TRBV5-4; TRBD1 matches at 9 bases. From germline, CDR1 is SGHNT and CDR2 YYREEE (reference sequence). This CDR3 region has 14 residues. V trimming: 2 bases; J trimming: 4 bases; junction bases outside the gene matches: 3. The CDR3 sequence is CASSFGTGSYGYTF. The CDR3 DNA is TGTGCCAGCAGCTTTGGGACAGGGAGCTATGGCTACACCTTC.

This chain uses TRBV27 with TRBJ1-5, with D possibly TRBD1 on 6 matching bases. V was shortened by 3 bases and J by 6 bases, with 12 bases between the two germline ends. CDR1 is MNHEY and CDR2 is SMNVEV in the germline V gene (reference sequence). The CDR3 sequence is 14 residues long. CDR3 residues: CASSFVQGSQPQHF. CDR3 coding DNA: TGTGCCAGCAGTTTCGTACAGGGCAGTCAGCCCCAGCATTTT.

A single count supports this clone. The V gene is TRBV9, the J gene TRBJ1-1; TRBD1 might be the D (6 bases). The germline gives CDR1 SGDLS, CDR2 YYNGEE. The V end was cut by 4 bases, the J end by 1 base, with 14 bases between. The CDR3 loop spans 15 amino acids. The CDR3 nucleotides are TGTGCCAGCAGCTCCGGGACACTGGAGAACACTGAAGCTTTCTTT. It is translated as CASSSGTLENTEAFF. Drawing the rest from reference TRBV9 and TRBJ1-1, the complete variable domain is DSGVTQTPKHLITATGQRVTLRCSPRSGDLSVYWYQQSLDQGLQFLIQYYNGEERAKGNILERFSAQQFPDLHSELNLSSLELGDSALYFCASSSGTLENTEAFFGQGTRLTVV.

The V call is TRBV6-2 or TRBV6-3, the J call TRBJ2-1, with 13 positions matching TRBD2. The germline V gene encodes CDR1 MNHEY and CDR2 SVGEGT. The junction had 7 bases not matched to a gene; V was cut back by 5 bases and J by 6 bases. This CDR3 contains 16 residues. The CDR3 spells CASSDRTSGRVNEQFF. CDR3 coding DNA: TGTGCCAGCAGTGACCGCACTAGCGGGAGGGTCAATGAGCAGTTCTTC.

The chain combines TRBV5-6 with TRBJ2-3; 12 bases line up with TRBD2. CDR1 and CDR2 from the germline V gene are SGHDT and YYEEEE. The length of the CDR3 is 18 residues. V gave up 1 base and J gave up 0 bases; unmatched junction bases: 6. The CDR3 reads CASSLTSGRFRSTDTQYF. DNA of the CDR3: TGTGCCAGCAGCTTGACTAGCGGGAGGTTCCGTAGCACAGATACGCAGTATTTT.

The chain couples TRBV12-1 to TRBJ1-4; TRBD1 is taken as the D call from the table, unchecked against the DNA. TRBV12-1 is a documented pseudogene. The CDR3 loop spans 19 amino acids. CDR3 sequence (DNA): TGTGCCAGCAGCCACGTTGGGACAGGGGGGATTGCAACTAATGAAAAACTGTTTTTT. Translated, it gives CASSHVGTGGIATNEKLFF.

The chain has TRBV28 and TRBJ2-1, with 16 positions matching TRBD2. V shed 7 bases and J 3 bases; nucleotides not matched to a gene: 9. The CDR3 is made up of 18 amino acids. CDR1 is MDHEN, CDR2 SYDVKM, per germline. DNA for the CDR3: TGTGCCAGCACCGGACAGGGACTAGCGGGAGGGTACTACAATGAGCAGTTCTTC. Translated, it gives CASTGQGLAGGYYNEQFF.

The rearrangement uses TRBV24-1 and TRBJ2-3; 9 bases map to TRBD1. With 5 bases clipped from V and 3 bases from J, the junction kept 5 bases outside the gene matches. This CDR3 contains 15 residues. Germline CDR1 KGHDR, CDR2 SFDVKD. CDR3 in amino acids: CATSGQGGFTDTQYF. Written as DNA, the CDR3 is TGTGCCACCAGTGGACAGGGGGGGTTTACAGATACGCAGTATTTT.

The CDR3 DNA reads as TGTGCTAGTGGTTTAGGTCTAGCGGGAGATACGCAGTATTTT. This encodes CASGLGLAGDTQYF. The rearrangement uses TRBV12-5 and TRBJ2-3, with TRBD2 matching over 8 bases. The CDR3 sequence is 14 residues long. Germline values: CDR1 LGHNT, CDR2 FRNRAP. The ends lost 3 bases at V and 5 bases at J; junction bases unmatched: 4. The full variable domain, rest sourced from reference TRBV12-5 and TRBJ2-3, is DARVTQTPRHKVTEMGQEVTMRCQPILGHNTVFWYRQTMMQGLELLAYFRNRAPLDDSGMPKDRFSAEMPDATLATLKIQPSEPRDSAVYFCASGLGLAGDTQYFGPGTRLTVL.

The rearrangement uses TRBV28 and TRBJ1-5, with D unresolved. Trimming stripped 3 bases from V and 10 bases from J, with 13 bases between. Germline V gene sequence: CDR1 MDHEN, CDR2 SYDVKM. The CDR3 loop spans 13 amino acids. This chain's CDR3 is CASSFPGGSPQHF. As DNA, the CDR3 is TGTGCCAGCAGTTTTCCCGGAGGCAGCCCCCAGCATTTT.

The chain links TRBV6-2 or TRBV6-3 to TRBJ1-1; 9 bases agree with TRBD1. The V and J ends lost 5 bases and 4 bases, in that order; junction bases with no gene match: 2. Germline V gene sequence: CDR1 MNHEY, CDR2 SVGEGT. This CDR3 has 13 residues. The CDR3 loop is CASSGTGITEAFF. The CDR3 DNA follows: TGTGCCAGCAGTGGGACAGGGATCACTGAAGCTTTCTTT.

V is TRBV24-1 and J is TRBJ2-6; D possibly corresponds to TRBD1 (5 bases). V lost 4 bases, J lost 2 bases, and 14 bases lay in between. The CDR3 runs to 17 residues. Germline CDR1 is KGHDR and CDR2 is SFDVKD. The CDR3 sequence: CATSDHPGSPGANVLTF. In DNA form, the CDR3 reads TGTGCCACCAGTGACCATCCAGGGTCCCCTGGGGCCAACGTCCTGACTTTC.

The gene calls are TRBV27 and TRBJ1-1, with D hard to call. The CDR3 sequence is 13 residues long. Germline V gene sequence: CDR1 MNHEY, CDR2 SMNVEV (reference sequence). Deletions cut 6 bases from V and 1 base from J, with 9 bases between. CDR3 loop: CASSVSRNTEAFF. CDR3 DNA: TGTGCCAGCAGCGTGTCCAGGAACACTGAAGCTTTCTTT.

This clone was seen only a few times. J is TRBJ1-5 and V is TRBV30, with a possible D match to TRBD1 (6 bases). V lost 0 bases and J 4 bases, leaving 10 bases between the germline ends. This CDR3 region has 14 residues. Germline CDR1 and CDR2: GTSNPN and SVGIG (reference sequence). The CDR3 region is CAWSVQGGNQPQHF. CDR3 bases: TGTGCCTGGAGTGTACAGGGTGGGAATCAGCCCCAGCATTTT.

A few counts support this clone. This CDR3 is CASSPGSYPDGYTF. The CDR3 region has the DNA TGTGCCAGCAGCCCAGGTTCTTATCCGGATGGCTACACCTTC. V usage is TRBV7-2 and J usage is TRBJ1-2; D is uncertain. Trimming took 5 bases from V and 6 from J, leaving 16 bases between them. This CDR3 is 14 amino acids long. Germline loops: CDR1 SGHTA, CDR2 FQGNSA.

This clone was detected only a few times. The rearrangement joins TRBV6-2 or TRBV6-3 to TRBJ1-5; D remains ambiguous. Trimming stripped 3 bases from V and 4 bases from J, with 10 bases between. This CDR3 has 14 amino acids. CDR1 is MNHEY, CDR2 SVGEGT, per germline. The CDR3 spells CASSYGEENQPQHF. DNA of the CDR3: TGTGCCAGCAGTTATGGGGAGGAGAATCAGCCCCAGCATTTT.

V is TRBV7-9 and J is TRBJ1-4, with 7 bases aligning to TRBD1. This CDR3 contains 16 residues. V shed 2 bases and J 7 bases; nucleotides not matched to a gene: 10. The V gene's germline CDR1 is SEHNR and CDR2 FQNEAQ (reference sequence). The CDR3 DNA sequence: TGTGCCAGCAGCTTAACGGCGGGGAGACAGGGTGAAAAACTGTTTTTT. Its protein is CASSLTAGRQGEKLFF.

V usage is TRBV7-8 and J usage is TRBJ2-7, with D unresolved. From germline, CDR1 is SGHVS and CDR2 FQNEAQ. CDR3 length: 14 amino acids. Trimming took 6 bases from V and 0 from J, leaving 12 bases between them. The CDR3 coding sequence is TGTGCCAGCAGAAAACCGGGTCTCTCCTACGAGCAGTACTTC. It yields the protein CASRKPGLSYEQYF.

This chain joins TRBV2 and TRBJ1-1; TRBD1 agrees at 10 bases. The CDR3 consists of 14 residues. V trimming: 5 bases; J trimming: 4 bases; junction bases outside the gene matches: 4. The germline gives CDR1 SNHLY, CDR2 FYNNEI. The DNA of the CDR3 is TGTGCCAGCAGTAAGGACAGGGGGGTCACTGAAGCTTTCTTT. This gives the protein CASSKDRGVTEAFF.

The V call is TRBV7-9, the J call TRBJ2-3; D remains ambiguous. Trimming left V 4 bases short and J 6 bases short, with 5 bases between. This CDR3 is built from 11 residues. CDR1 is SEHNR and CDR2 is FQNEAQ in the germline V gene (reference sequence). DNA for the CDR3: TGTGCCAGCAGCTACATCGATACGCAGTATTTT. This sequence encodes CASSYIDTQYF.

The genes are TRBV6-2 or TRBV6-3 and TRBJ2-3; the match to TRBD2 covers 10 bases. The CDR3 is 16 amino acids. Looked up from germline, CDR1 is MNHEY and CDR2 is SVGEGT. With V trimmed by 5 bases and J by 8 bases, 13 bases remained unmatched. The CDR3 here is CASSTRLAGNHITQYF. As DNA, the CDR3 is TGTGCCAGCAGTACCCGACTAGCGGGCAACCATATTACGCAGTATTTT.

This chain links TRBV7-2 with TRBJ2-5; perhaps TRBD1 as D (6 bases). Trimming shortened V by 4 bases and J by 5 bases, and 14 bases separated the two germline ends. The CDR3 length is 14 residues. The V gene's germline CDR1 is SGHTA and CDR2 FQGNSA. The CDR3 sequence is CASSSRRGSETQYF. Here the CDR3 DNA reads TGTGCCAGCAGCTCCCGCAGGGGATCCGAGACCCAGTACTTC.

The chain is built from TRBV24-1 and TRBJ2-1; 10 bases match TRBD2. V shed 7 bases and J 8 bases; nucleotides not matched to a gene: 4. The CDR3 is 13 amino acids. The V gene's germline CDR1 is KGHDR and CDR2 SFDVKD. CDR3 region: CATRSGGADEQFF. Written as DNA, the CDR3 is TGTGCCACCAGGAGCGGGGGGGCCGATGAGCAGTTCTTC.

This clone is a singleton in its sample. The rearrangement links TRBV5-1 to TRBJ1-4; TRBD1 matches at 9 bases. The CDR3 length is 14 residues. J gave up 8 bases and V 0 bases, and 2 bases lay outside the gene matches. Germline CDR1 and CDR2: SGHRS and YFSETQ. CDR3 DNA: TGCGCCAGCAGCTTGGTACAGGGGGCGGAAAAACTGTTTTTT. Its protein product is CASSLVQGAEKLFF. Looking up the rest from reference TRBV5-1 and TRBJ1-4 gives the full variable domain: KAGVTQTPRYLIKTRGQQVTLSCSPISGHRSVSWYQQTPGQGLQFLFEYFSETQRNKGNFPGRFSGRQFSNSRSEMNVSTLELGDSALYLCASSLVQGAEKLFFGSGTQLSVL.

This chain joins TRBV19 and TRBJ1-2, with D hard to call. Germline loops: CDR1 LNHDA, CDR2 SQIVND (reference sequence). This CDR3 has 12 amino acids. V shed 8 bases and J shed 8 bases, with 15 bases lying between them. Here the CDR3 reads CASFQKPKGYTF. DNA for the CDR3: TGTGCCAGTTTTCAGAAACCAAAGGGCTACACCTTC.

This clone has a single count. The CDR3 spells CAISESPGTISEAFF. The CDR3 bases are TGTGCCATCAGTGAGTCGCCGGGTACGATCTCTGAAGCTTTCTTT. The V and J genes are TRBV10-3 and TRBJ1-1, with no clear D. Trimming left V 0 bases short and J 6 bases short, with 14 bases between. The germline V gene encodes CDR1 ENHRY and CDR2 SYGVKD. This CDR3 comprises 15 residues.

The chain joins TRBV3-1 (or the pseudogene TRBV3-2) to TRBJ1-1; D may be TRBD1 (6 bases). Germline V gives CDR1 LGHDT, CDR2 YNNKEL (reference sequence). V dropped 1 base and J dropped 7 bases, with 16 bases sitting between them. This CDR3 region has 15 residues. The CDR3 nucleotides read TGTGCCAGCAGCCAAGTCTTGGGGGCACCGCATGAAGCTTTCTTT. This gives the protein CASSQVLGAPHEAFF.